The sequence of this T cell receptor beta chain was determined in a study of shared clonotypes between healthy human individuals. Study as a whole: Per donor, three plates held CD4 naive cells, three held CD4 memory, two held CD8 naive and one held CD8 memory.

With regard to this clone: This is likely an artifact of a read error, given a far larger clone one base away. Different DNA sequences within this sample yield the same CDR3.

The authors ran the assay at deep level. Profiled with immunoSEQ multiplex PCR; TCRdb holds only in-frame clones, not every one. The repertoire holds around 1.1 million clones, with around 78% as singletons. CDR3 length: 15 amino acids. From germline, CDR1 is MDHEN and CDR2 SYDVKM. The V and J ends lost 3 bases and 4 bases respectively, with 15 bases between them. This sequence was found in a man between 18 and 29 years old in good health. Some clones in this sample may be carry-over from other donors' samples. The chain combines TRBV28 with TRBJ1-1, with no clear D. Sequencing was done on a sample of memory CD4+ T cells from PBMCs. The subset was: CD45RA-negative fraction. CDR3 nucleotides: TGTGCCAGCAGTTTGGCCCTGGCCCAAGCCACTGAAGCTTTCTTT. Translating it yields CASSLALAQATEAFF.